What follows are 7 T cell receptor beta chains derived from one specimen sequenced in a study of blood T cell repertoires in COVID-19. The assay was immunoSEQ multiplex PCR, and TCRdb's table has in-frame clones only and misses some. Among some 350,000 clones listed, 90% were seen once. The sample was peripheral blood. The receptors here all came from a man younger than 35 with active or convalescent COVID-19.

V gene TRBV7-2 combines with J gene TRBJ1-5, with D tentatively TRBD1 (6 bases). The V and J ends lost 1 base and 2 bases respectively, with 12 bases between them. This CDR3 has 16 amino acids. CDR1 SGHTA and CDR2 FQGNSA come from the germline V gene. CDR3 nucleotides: TGTGCCAGCAGCTTAGTGGGGGCTGGAGGCAATCAGCCCCAGCATTTT. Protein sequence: CASSLVGAGGNQPQHF. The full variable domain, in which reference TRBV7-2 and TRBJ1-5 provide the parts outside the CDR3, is GAGVSQSPSNKVTEKGKDVELRCDPISGHTALYWYRQSLGQGLEFLIYFQGNSAPDKSGLPSDRFSAERTGGSVSTLTIQRTQQEDSAVYLCASSLVGAGGNQPQHFGDGTRLSIL.

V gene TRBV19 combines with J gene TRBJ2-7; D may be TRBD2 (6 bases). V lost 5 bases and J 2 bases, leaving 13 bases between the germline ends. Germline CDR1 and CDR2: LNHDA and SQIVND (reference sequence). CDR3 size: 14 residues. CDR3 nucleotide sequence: TGTGCCAGTAGTGCGGGGAGAGGGGCCTACGAGCAGTACTTC. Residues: CASSAGRGAYEQYF.

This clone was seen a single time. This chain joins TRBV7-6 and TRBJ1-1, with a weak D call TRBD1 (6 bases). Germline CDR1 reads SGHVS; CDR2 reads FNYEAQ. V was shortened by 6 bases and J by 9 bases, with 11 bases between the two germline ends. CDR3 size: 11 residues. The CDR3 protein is CASRQTGKAFF. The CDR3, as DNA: TGTGCCAGCAGGCAGACAGGTAAAGCTTTCTTT.

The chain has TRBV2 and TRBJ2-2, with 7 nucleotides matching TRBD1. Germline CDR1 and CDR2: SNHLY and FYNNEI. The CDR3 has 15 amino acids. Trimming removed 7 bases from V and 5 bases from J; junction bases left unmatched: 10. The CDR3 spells CASTPLTGTTGELFF. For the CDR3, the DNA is TGTGCCAGCACGCCTTTGACAGGGACGACCGGGGAGCTGTTTTTT.

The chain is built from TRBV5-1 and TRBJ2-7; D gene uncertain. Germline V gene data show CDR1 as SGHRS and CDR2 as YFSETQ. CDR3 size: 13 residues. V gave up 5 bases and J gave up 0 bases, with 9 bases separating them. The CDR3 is CASRVVGSYEQYF. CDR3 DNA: TGCGCCAGCAGGGTCGTCGGCTCCTACGAGCAGTACTTC.

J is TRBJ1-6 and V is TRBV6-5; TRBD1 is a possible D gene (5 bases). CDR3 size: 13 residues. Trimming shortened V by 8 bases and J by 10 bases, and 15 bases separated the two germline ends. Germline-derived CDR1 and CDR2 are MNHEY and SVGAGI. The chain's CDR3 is CASRGHSGSPLHF. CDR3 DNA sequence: TGTGCCAGCCGCGGACATTCCGGCTCACCCCTCCACTTT.

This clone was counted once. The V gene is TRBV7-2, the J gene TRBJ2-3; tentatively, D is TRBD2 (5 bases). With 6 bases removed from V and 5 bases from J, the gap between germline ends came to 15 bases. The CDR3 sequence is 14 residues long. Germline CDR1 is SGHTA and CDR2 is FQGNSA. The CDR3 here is CASSRSGPRDTQYF. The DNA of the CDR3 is TGTGCCAGCAGTAGGAGCGGACCTCGAGATACGCAGTATTTT.